This T cell receptor beta chain is drawn from a study of control samples from healthy donors and cancer patients. CDR1 and CDR2 from the germline V gene are KGHSH and LQKENI. V lost 4 bases and J lost 4; bases outside the gene matches: 4. CDR3 length equals 13 residues. Sequencing was performed with immunoSEQ multiplex PCR; in TCRdb, only in-frame clones are kept and a portion is missing. The sample lists about 170,000 clones, roughly 89% seen once, with about 1.6% in the top ten. This receptor was obtained from a woman between 25 and 40 years old in good health. The sample taken for sequencing was blood. The J gene is TRBJ2-7, the V gene TRBV18; 7 nucleotides agree with TRBD1. CDR3 DNA sequence: TGTGCCAGCTCACAGGGGGCAGCTTACGAGCAGTACTTC. Protein product: CASSQGAAYEQYF.